The present T cell receptor (beta chain) was sequenced within a study of blood T cells in healthy people across ages. The germline CDR1 and CDR2 sequences are MGHDK and SYGVNS. The CDR3 is 13 residues long. Then a second PCR, running roughly 7 to 12 cycles, was carried out with a sample-barcoded 5' primer and a J-beta primer mix. A template-switch adaptor containing 12 random nucleotides labeled each cDNA molecule. Individual samples furnished no less than 2.5 million CDR3-containing paired-end reads apiece. TCRdb reanalysed the 5' RACE reads using MiXCR and keeps one entry per CDR3 protein. Here the sample spans about 1.4 million distinct CDR3 sequences, approximately 60% being singletons.

Sample: blood. The clonotype originates from a man between 18 and 35 years old in good health. The rearrangement links TRBV25-1 to TRBJ2-7; 7 bases are a match to TRBD1. TRBJ2-5 matches the DNA end more closely, so the J call is doubtful. This chain's CDR3 is CATQKGAGETQYF. The CDR3 nucleotides are TGTGCCACCCAAAAGGGGGCTGGGGAGACCCAGTACTTC.